A single sample gave rise to the 4 T cell receptor beta chains below, sequenced in a study of T cells in women clearing cervical HPV infection. Some clones are missing from TCRdb's copy, which holds only in-frame ones; the method was immunoSEQ multiplex PCR. This table holds over 45,000 clones. Sequencing used blood buffy coat. The receptors derive from a woman aged 18 to 75 with a cervical HPV16 infection that either progressed to CIN3+ or cleared (not recorded which).

A word on this clone: The CDR3 end lies 3 residues beyond the end of the read and is filled in from the germline J gene. The J gene is TRBJ1-2, the V gene TRBV5-1, with 8 bases matching TRBD1. Germline V gene data show CDR1 as SGHRS and CDR2 as YFSETQ. The CDR3 contains 14 residues. V trimming: 0 bases; J trimming: 2 bases; junction bases outside the gene matches: 0. CDR3 bases read: TGCGCCAGCAGCTTGGGACAGGGGAACTATGGC. Residues: CASSLGQGNYG. The entire CDR3 reads CASSLGQGNYGYTF.

For this clone: The read ends 3 residues early relative to the CDR3; the germline J gene fills the gap. The chain uses TRBV28 and TRBJ2-7; D is perhaps TRBD1 (6 bases). The ends were cut back, 3 bases at V and 3 bases at J, with 21 bases in the middle. The CDR3 runs to 17 residues. Germline-derived CDR1 and CDR2 are MDHEN and SYDVKM. CDR3 sequence reads: CASSFPAGQTSFYEQYF. The DNA read from the CDR3 is TGTGCCAGCAGTTTTCCTGCAGGACAGACCTCCTTCTACGAG. The complete variable domain, with remaining parts taken from reference TRBV28 and TRBJ2-7, reads DVKVTQSSRYLVKRTGEKVFLECVQDMDHENMFWYRQDPGLGLRLIYFSYDVKMKEKGDIPEGYSVSREKKERFSLILESASTNQTSMYLCASSFPAGQTSFYEQYFGPGTRLTVT.

With regard to this clone: The sequenced fragment ends 3 residues before the CDR3 boundary, so the rest is inferred from the germline J gene. This rearrangement joins TRBV6-4 to TRBJ2-1; 8 bases are a match to TRBD1. Germline assignment: CDR1 MRHNA and CDR2 SNTAGT. The V segment lost 2 bases and the J segment 7 bases; nucleotides outside the gene matches: 4. The CDR3 length is 14 residues. The CDR3 bases that were read are TGTGCCAGCAGTGACCCAGACAGGGGAAATGAG. Protein product: CASSDPDRGNE. The CDR3 in its entirety is CASSDPDRGNEQFF.

As for this clone: The read ends 3 residues shy of where the CDR3 ends; the end is completed using the germline J gene. The J gene is TRBJ1-5, the V gene TRBV6-2 or TRBV6-3; D remains unclear. CDR1 is MNHEY, CDR2 SVGEGT, per germline. This CDR3 region has 15 residues. The V end lost 6 bases, the J end lost 9 bases, and 21 bases lay between the germline ends. Partial CDR3 DNA: TGTGCCAGCAGCCCGAACCCGGTCGGCTACAGGCCC. Amino acid sequence: CASSPNPVGYRP. The whole CDR3 sequence reads CASSPNPVGYRPQHF.